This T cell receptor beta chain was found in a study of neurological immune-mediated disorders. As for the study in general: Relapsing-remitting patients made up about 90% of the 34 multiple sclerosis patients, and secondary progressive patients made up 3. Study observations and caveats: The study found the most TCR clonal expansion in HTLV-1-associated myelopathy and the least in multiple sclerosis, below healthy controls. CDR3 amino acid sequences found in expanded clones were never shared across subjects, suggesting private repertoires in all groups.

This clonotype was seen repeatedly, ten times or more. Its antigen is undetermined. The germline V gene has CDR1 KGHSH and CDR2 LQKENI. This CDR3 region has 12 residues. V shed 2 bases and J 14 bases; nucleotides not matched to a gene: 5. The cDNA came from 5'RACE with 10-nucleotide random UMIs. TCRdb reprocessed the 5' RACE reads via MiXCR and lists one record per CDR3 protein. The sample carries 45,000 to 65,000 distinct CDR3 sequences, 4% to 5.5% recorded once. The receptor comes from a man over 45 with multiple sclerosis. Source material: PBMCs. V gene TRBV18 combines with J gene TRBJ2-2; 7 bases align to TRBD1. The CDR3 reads CASSPGTEVLFF. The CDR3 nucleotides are TGTGCCAGCTCACCAGGGACAGAGGTACTGTTTTTT. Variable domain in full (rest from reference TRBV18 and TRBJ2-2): NAGVMQNPRHLVRRRGQEARLRCSPMKGHSHVYWYRQLPEEGLKFMVYLQKENIIDESGMPKERFSAEFPKEGPSILRIQQVVRGDSAAYFCASSPGTEVLFFGEGSRLTVL.